The 22 T cell receptor beta chains listed next were all sequenced from one sample in a study of blood T cell repertoires in COVID-19. This table comes from immunoSEQ multiplex PCR, and its TCRdb copy is limited to in-frame clones, with some not included. Of over 200,000 clones in the sample, about nine tenths were seen once. Input material: peripheral blood. The receptors originated from a woman aged 40 to 50 with acute or convalescent COVID-19.

The chain links TRBV12-5 to TRBJ2-3; 13 nucleotides line up with TRBD2. This CDR3 has 17 residues. V was clipped by 5 bases and J by 5 bases; unmatched bases: 10. Germline V lookup: CDR1 LGHNT, CDR2 FRNRAP. The CDR3 spells CASGVQTSGGPRDTQYF. CDR3 DNA: TGTGCTAGTGGTGTCCAGACTAGCGGGGGGCCCCGAGATACGCAGTATTTT.

The J gene is TRBJ1-5, the V gene TRBV6-5; TRBD1 aligns across 9 bases. This CDR3 spans 15 amino acids. CDR1 and CDR2 (germline): MNHEY, SVGAGI. The ends lost 5 bases at V and 8 bases at J; junction bases unmatched: 10. For the CDR3, the DNA is TGTGCCAGCAGTCCGGGACAGGGAGGTTTGGAGCCCCAGCATTTT. It specifies CASSPGQGGLEPQHF.

The chain couples TRBV10-3 to TRBJ1-1, with a weak D call TRBD1 (5 bases). The CDR3 has 13 amino acids. V was shortened by 6 bases and J by 4 bases, with 12 bases between the two germline ends. CDR1 is ENHRY and CDR2 is SYGVKD in the germline V gene. In nucleotides, the CDR3 is TGTGCCATCAGCAGGGAGCGGGGCACTGAAGCTTTCTTT. Amino acid sequence: CAISRERGTEAFF.

This chain uses TRBV5-1 with TRBJ2-1, with 7 nucleotides matching TRBD1. The CDR3 covers 15 residues. Germline CDR1 reads SGHRS; CDR2 reads YFSETQ. The junction had 4 bases not matched to a gene; V was cut back by 0 bases and J by 4 bases. The CDR3 protein is CASSLVTGAYNEQFF. DNA for the CDR3: TGCGCCAGCAGCTTGGTTACAGGGGCTTACAATGAGCAGTTCTTC.

The J gene is TRBJ2-2, the V gene TRBV9; possibly TRBD2 for D (5 bases). CDR3 length: 13 residues. Germline V lookup: CDR1 SGDLS, CDR2 YYNGEE. Trimming removed 5 bases at V and 4 bases at J, with 9 bases between. The CDR3 DNA sequence: TGTGCCAGCAGTGAAGGAGGCACCGGGGAGCTGTTTTTT. As protein: CASSEGGTGELFF.

V is TRBV11-3 and J is TRBJ2-7, with 7 bases matching TRBD1. Per the germline V gene, CDR1 is SGHNT and CDR2 is YENEEA. V was pared by 5 bases and J by 4 bases, with 23 bases of the junction left unmatched. This CDR3 contains 19 residues. The CDR3 sequence: CASSVDSARQTGNLYEQYV. In nucleotides, the CDR3 is TGTGCCAGCAGCGTCGACAGTGCGCGCCAGACAGGGAACCTATACGAGCAGTACGTC.

This chain uses TRBV10-1 with TRBJ2-7; 10 positions match TRBD1. The CDR3 runs 16 residues. Germline CDR1 reads WNHNN; CDR2 reads SYGVQD (reference sequence). V was clipped by 6 bases and J by 4 bases; unmatched bases: 12. DNA of the CDR3: TGCGCCAGCAGCTGTCCCGGGACAGGGGTTGGGTACGAGCAGTACGTC. It encodes CASSCPGTGVGYEQYV.

The chain combines TRBV19 with TRBJ2-2; 8 bases map to TRBD1. Unmatched junction bases numbered 6, after V lost 5 bases and J lost 7 bases. The CDR3 is 14 residues long. Per the germline V gene, CDR1 is LNHDA and CDR2 is SQIVND (reference sequence). CDR3 in amino acids: CASSYTGGVGELFF. The CDR3 bases are TGTGCCAGTAGTTACACAGGGGGAGTCGGGGAGCTGTTTTTT. The variable domain in full, with the rest retrieved from reference TRBV19 and TRBJ2-2, is DGGITQSPKYLFRKEGQNVTLSCEQNLNHDAMYWYRQDPGQGLRLIYYSQIVNDFQKGDIAEGYSVSREKKESFPLTVTSAQKNPTAFYLCASSYTGGVGELFFGEGSRLTVL.

The V gene is TRBV10-3, the J gene TRBJ1-2; 7 bases fit TRBD1. With 7 bases clipped from V and 3 bases from J, the junction kept 2 bases outside the gene matches. The CDR3 is 12 amino acids. The V gene's germline CDR1 is ENHRY and CDR2 SYGVKD. CDR3 residues: CAIKGTDYGYTF. The CDR3 nucleotides read TGTGCCATCAAAGGGACAGACTATGGCTACACCTTC.

The chain recombines TRBV30 with TRBJ1-1; D might be TRBD1 (5 bases). Trimming pared 1 base from V and 4 bases from J, leaving 13 bases between. This CDR3 has 14 residues. The germline V gene encodes CDR1 GTSNPN and CDR2 SVGIG (reference sequence). CDR3: CAWSGQKGFTEAFF. The CDR3 nucleotides are TGTGCCTGGAGTGGACAGAAGGGGTTCACTGAAGCTTTCTTT.

This chain links TRBV14 with TRBJ1-6, with D maybe TRBD1 (6 bases). The germline gives CDR1 SGHDN, CDR2 FVKESK. V was clipped by 1 base and J by 9 bases, with 10 bases between them. The CDR3 covers 14 residues. This chain's CDR3 is CASSQATGSSPLHF. CDR3 DNA sequence: TGTGCCAGCAGCCAAGCCACAGGGAGTTCACCCCTCCACTTT.

The chain carries TRBV4-1 and TRBJ1-1; D gene uncertain. The CDR3 contains 15 residues. V lost 0 bases, J lost 1 base, and 9 bases lay in between. The germline V gene has CDR1 MGHRA and CDR2 YSYEKL. CDR3 sequence reads: CASSQDTSRNTEAFF. The CDR3 DNA sequence: TGCGCCAGCAGCCAAGACACCAGTCGGAACACTGAAGCTTTCTTT.

The chain recombines TRBV25-1 with TRBJ1-1; D ambiguous. The CDR3 has 13 residues. Germline V CDR1 and CDR2: MGHDK, SYGVNS. V shed 0 bases and J shed 4 bases, with 6 bases lying between them. The CDR3 loop is CASSEYEFTEAFF. CDR3 nucleotides: TGTGCCAGCAGTGAATACGAGTTCACTGAAGCTTTCTTT.

The rearrangement joins TRBV3-1 (or the pseudogene TRBV3-2) to TRBJ2-3; TRBD2 aligns across 9 bases. V lost 1 base to trimming and J lost 4 bases; unmatched junction nucleotides: 3. Germline V gene sequence: CDR1 LGHDT, CDR2 YNNKEL (reference sequence). The CDR3 totals 15 residues. The CDR3 sequence is CASSQAGLASDTQYF. The CDR3 nucleotides read TGTGCCAGCAGCCAAGCGGGACTAGCATCAGATACGCAGTATTTT.

V gene TRBV24-1 combines with J gene TRBJ2-5; 7 bases match TRBD1. In germline, CDR1 is KGHDR, CDR2 SFDVKD. The CDR3 is 13 amino acids. After removal of 9 bases from V and 2 bases from J, the junction contained 5 bases not matched to a gene. Written as DNA, the CDR3 is TGTGCCACCTCGACGGGACAGCAAGAGACCCAGTACTTC. Amino acid sequence: CATSTGQQETQYF.

The rearrangement uses TRBV7-8 and TRBJ1-2, with 8 nucleotides matching TRBD1. The CDR3 sequence is 18 residues long. Germline V gene data show CDR1 as SGHVS and CDR2 as FQNEAQ. V dropped 2 bases and J dropped 2; count of bases not matched to a gene: 13. CDR3: CASSLNYAPDRANYGYTF. The CDR3 region has the DNA TGTGCCAGCAGCTTAAATTACGCTCCGGACAGGGCCAACTATGGCTACACCTTC. Filled out from reference TRBV7-8 and TRBJ1-2, the complete variable domain reads GAGVSQSPRYKVAKRGQDVALRCDPISGHVSLFWYQQALGQGPEFLTYFQNEAQLDKSGLPSDRFFAERPEGSVSTLKIQRTQQEDSAVYLCASSLNYAPDRANYGYTFGSGTRLTVV.

The chain employs TRBV5-4 and TRBJ1-2, with 9 bases fitting TRBD1. Looked up from germline, CDR1 is SGHNT and CDR2 is YYREEE (reference sequence). The J segment lost 7 bases and the V segment lost 4 bases, leaving 20 bases of the junction unmatched. CDR3 length: 18 residues. Written as DNA, the CDR3 is TGTGCCAGCAGCGCGGAGGGGACAGGGTCTATGGTTTGGGGTGGCTACACCTTC. This translates into CASSAEGTGSMVWGGYTF. Full variable domain (missing parts from reference TRBV5-4 and TRBJ1-2): ETGVTQSPTHLIKTRGQQVTLRCSSQSGHNTVSWYQQALGQGPQFIFQYYREEENGRGNFPPRFSGLQFPNYSSELNVNALELDDSALYLCASSAEGTGSMVWGGYTFGSGTRLTVV.

This clone was seen a few times. V gene TRBV14 combines with J gene TRBJ2-1; D ambiguous. The CDR3 has 13 amino acids. Germline lookup yields CDR1 SGHDN and CDR2 FVKESK. V dropped 1 base and J dropped 7 bases, with 8 bases sitting between them. CDR3 bases: TGTGCCAGCAGCCAAGGTGCGAGAAATGAGCAGTTCTTC. Its translation: CASSQGARNEQFF.

The chain recombines TRBV3-1 (or the pseudogene TRBV3-2) with TRBJ2-5; TRBD1 matches 8 bases. CDR3 length: 16 residues. The V gene end was trimmed by 1 base and the J gene end by 7 bases; junction bases not matched to a gene: 11. Germline-derived CDR1 and CDR2 are LGHDT and YNNKEL (reference sequence). CDR3 sequence reads: CASSQGGQVQLGTQYF. As DNA, the CDR3 is TGTGCCAGCAGCCAAGGGGGACAGGTCCAACTGGGGACCCAGTACTTC.

The chain employs TRBV5-6 and TRBJ2-7, with D tentatively TRBD2 (5 bases). Germline V gene data show CDR1 as SGHDT and CDR2 as YYEEEE. The CDR3 is 14 residues long. Trimming cost V 0 bases and J 2 bases, with 9 bases left between them. The CDR3 is CASSLAISAYEQYV. In DNA, the CDR3 is TGTGCCAGCAGCTTGGCTATTAGCGCCTACGAGCAGTACGTC.

The chain recombines TRBV7-9 with TRBJ1-1; no firm D call. The length of the CDR3 is 12 residues. Trimming stripped 5 bases from V and 7 bases from J, with 11 bases between. Germline CDR1 and CDR2: SEHNR and FQNEAQ (reference sequence). CDR3 bases: TGTGCCAGCAGCGACACTGGCCGTGAAGCTTTCTTT. Translated: CASSDTGREAFF.

V and J are TRBV9 and TRBJ2-5, with 11 bases identical to TRBD2. The V gene's germline CDR1 is SGDLS and CDR2 YYNGEE. The ends lost 2 bases at V and 4 bases at J; junction bases unmatched: 4. CDR3 length: 15 residues. The DNA of the CDR3 is TGTGCCAGCAGCGTTAGCGGGGGGGCCGGAGAGACCCAGTACTTC. Translating gives CASSVSGGAGETQYF.